The rows below give T cell receptor beta chains drawn from one sample of a study of blood T cells in healthy people across ages. TCRdb ran MiXCR on the 5' RACE reads and lists one entry per CDR3 protein. The sample includes around 1.5 million distinct CDR3 sequences, 34% of them seen just once. Sequencing was carried out using blood. The origin of the receptors is a woman in her 30s in good health. CDR3s include the opening cysteine and the closing phenylalanine or tryptophan. A D gene is named only where the DNA matches it firmly. Not every row has a clone size; where given, it reads once, few, many or a size class.

D: TRBD1
J: TRBJ2-3
size: few
V: TRBV20-1
CDR3: CSARPDRAPTDTQYF
DNA: TGCAGTGCTAGACCCGACAGGGCTCCCACAGATACGCAGTATTTT

D: TRBD2
J: TRBJ2-1
size: few
V: TRBV27
CDR3: CASSLIAAGLGDNEQFF
DNA: TGTGCCAGCAGCCTTATCGCCGCGGGACTAGGGGACAATGAGCAGTTCTTC

D: TRBD1
J: TRBJ2-7
size: .
V: TRBV6-2/TRBV6-3
CDR3: CASSYSPGQAYYEQYF
DNA: TGTGCCAGCAGTTACTCCCCCGGACAGGCGTACTACGAGCAGTACTTC

D: TRBD1
J: TRBJ1-5
size: few
V: TRBV27
CDR3: CASSTTWTGTNQPQHF
DNA: TGTGCCAGCAGCACTACTTGGACAGGGACCAATCAGCCCCAGCATTTT

D: TRBD2
J: TRBJ2-1
size: many
V: TRBV29-1
CDR3: CSVPGGGGVYNEQFF
DNA: TGCAGCGTCCCAGGTGGGGGGGGGGTATACAATGAGCAGTTCTTC

D: TRBD1
J: TRBJ1-5
size: .
V: TRBV2
CDR3: CASSDPGQGASQPQHF
DNA: TGTGCCAGCAGTGACCCCGGACAGGGGGCGAGTCAGCCCCAGCATTTT

D: .
J: TRBJ2-3
size: few
V: TRBV7-9
CDR3: CASSLGAWTNTDTQYF
DNA: TGTGCCAGCAGCTTAGGGGCCTGGACTAACACAGATACGCAGTATTTT

D: .
J: TRBJ2-7
size: .
V: TRBV11-2
CDR3: CASSIVAGTYEQYF
DNA: TGTGCCAGCAGCATCGTGGCGGGTACCTACGAGCAGTACTTC

D: TRBD2
J: TRBJ2-2
size: .
V: TRBV9
CDR3: CASSVTSAHTGAGELFF
DNA: TGTGCCAGCAGCGTGACTAGCGCCCACACCGGTGCCGGGGAGCTGTTTTTT

D: TRBD2
J: TRBJ2-7
size: .
V: TRBV28
CDR3: CASSLWLAGGSEQYF
DNA: TGTGCCAGCAGTTTATGGCTAGCGGGAGGATCCGAGCAGTACTTC

D: .
J: TRBJ2-1
size: many
V: TRBV5-6
CDR3: CASSLEGGYNEQFF
DNA: TGTGCCAGCAGCTTGGAAGGAGGTTACAATGAGCAGTTCTTC

D: .
J: TRBJ2-1
size: few
V: TRBV3-1
CDR3: CASSQSSGINEQFF
DNA: TGTGCCAGCAGCCAAAGCTCAGGGATTAATGAGCAGTTCTTC

D: .
J: TRBJ1-6
size: few
V: TRBV11-2
CDR3: CASSVGTQGSPLHF
DNA: TGTGCCAGCAGCGTTGGGACCCAGGGTTCACCCCTCCACTTT

D: .
J: TRBJ2-5
size: few
V: TRBV20-1
CDR3: CSAREADRAKETQYF
DNA: TGCAGTGCTAGAGAGGCAGACCGGGCTAAAGAGACCCAGTACTTC

D: .
J: TRBJ1-5
size: few
V: TRBV6-1
CDR3: CASSEVDDQPQHF
DNA: TGTGCCAGCAGTGAAGTAGACGATCAGCCCCAGCATTTT

D: .
J: TRBJ2-6
size: few
V: TRBV7-2
CDR3: CASSPNPVAGANVLTF
DNA: TGTGCCAGCAGCCCCAACCCAGTTGCAGGGGCCAACGTCCTGACTTTC

D: .
J: TRBJ2-1
size: many
V: TRBV7-3
CDR3: CASSSGLEDEQFF
DNA: TGTGCCAGCAGCTCGGGGCTGGAAGACGAGCAGTTCTTC

D: .
J: TRBJ2-3
size: .
V: TRBV4-1
CDR3: CASSQSLLGDTQYF
DNA: TGCGCCAGCAGCCAAAGCTTACTAGGGGATACGCAGTATTTT

D: .
J: TRBJ2-1
size: once
V: TRBV2
CDR3: CASSEGYAGRSYNEQFF
DNA: TGTGCCAGCAGTGAAGGTTATGCGGGTCGGTCCTACAATGAGCAGTTCTTC

D: TRBD2
J: TRBJ2-5
size: .
V: TRBV5-1
CDR3: CASSSYRGLAGVETQYF
DNA: TGCGCCAGCAGCTCCTATCGGGGACTAGCGGGAGTTGAGACCCAGTACTTC

D: .
J: TRBJ1-1
size: once
V: TRBV18
CDR3: CASSPAVGLNTEAFF
DNA: TGTGCCAGCTCACCTGCCGTAGGGCTGAACACTGAAGCTTTCTTT

D: .
J: TRBJ2-4
size: once
V: TRBV20-1
CDR3: CSARVRSTGPQYF
DNA: TGCAGTGCTAGAGTAAGGTCCACAGGCCCGCAGTACTTC

D: .
J: TRBJ2-7
size: few
V: TRBV28
CDR3: CASQGNYEQYF
DNA: TGTGCCAGTCAAGGAAACTACGAGCAGTACTTC

D: TRBD1
J: TRBJ1-5
size: .
V: TRBV15
CDR3: CATSPDRDNQPQHF
DNA: TGTGCCACCAGCCCAGACAGGGATAATCAGCCCCAGCATTTT

D: .
J: TRBJ2-3
size: .
V: TRBV20-1
CDR3: CSARDRSGSDTQYF
DNA: TGCAGTGCTAGAGATCGAAGCGGGTCAGATACGCAGTATTTT

D: .
J: TRBJ2-5
size: .
V: TRBV7-3
CDR3: CASSSRGLASETQYF
DNA: TGTGCCAGCAGCTCAAGAGGTCTAGCTTCCGAGACCCAGTACTTC

D: .
J: TRBJ2-5
size: .
V: TRBV7-9
CDR3: CASSLVGGSDGQYF
DNA: TGTGCCAGCAGCTTGGTAGGGGGTAGCGACGGGCAGTACTTC

D: TRBD1
J: TRBJ2-5
size: few
V: TRBV4-1
CDR3: CASSHRRDRGYQETQYF
DNA: TGCGCCAGCAGCCACCGCCGGGACAGGGGGTACCAAGAGACCCAGTACTTC

D: .
J: TRBJ2-1
size: .
V: TRBV27
CDR3: CASSFMGLAHNEQFF
DNA: TGTGCCAGCAGTTTCATGGGACTGGCCCACAATGAGCAGTTCTTC

D: .
J: TRBJ2-1
size: many
V: TRBV5-1
CDR3: CASSPDGNEQFF
DNA: TGTGCCAGCAGTCCGGACGGGAATGAGCAGTTCTTC

D: TRBD1
J: TRBJ2-5
size: .
V: TRBV3-1
CDR3: CASSQEGPGTDQETQYF
DNA: TGTGCCAGCAGCCAAGAGGGCCCCGGGACAGATCAAGAGACCCAGTACTTC

D: .
J: TRBJ2-3
size: .
V: TRBV7-3
CDR3: CASSARELGADTQYF
DNA: TGTGCCAGCAGCGCACGGGAGTTGGGAGCAGATACGCAGTATTTT

D: .
J: TRBJ1-5
size: many
V: TRBV12-3/TRBV12-4
CDR3: CASSWDRSNQPQHF
DNA: TGTGCCAGCAGTTGGGACCGTAGCAATCAGCCCCAGCATTTT

D: .
J: TRBJ2-7
size: .
V: TRBV3-1
CDR3: CASSQYRSYEQYF
DNA: TGTGCCAGCAGCCAGTACAGGTCCTACGAGCAGTACTTC